The 27 T cell receptor beta chains below all came from one sample that was sequenced in a study of CD8 T cell repertoires and HIV-1 epitope variants. Assay used: immunoSEQ multiplex PCR; TCRdb lists only in-frame clones, some missing. Of under 100,000 clones in the sample, over 70% are singletons; the top ten hold under 30%. The sequenced sample was uncultured baseline CD8+ T cells from peripheral blood mononuclear cells (PBMCs). These receptors were obtained from a male donor with HIV.

V and J are TRBV7-6 and TRBJ1-2; a weak D match, TRBD1 (5 bases). The CDR3 length is 16 residues. V was cut by 4 bases and J by 4 bases, with 19 bases left in between. Germline V CDR1 and CDR2: SGHVS, FNYEAQ. The CDR3: CASSYNEGASTYGYTF. CDR3 in DNA: TGTGCCAGCAGCTACAACGAAGGGGCGTCTACCTATGGCTACACCTTC.

This chain connects TRBV23-1 to TRBJ2-7; a possible D gene is TRBD1 (6 bases). TRBV23-1 belongs to the ORF category, with a function that is uncertain. V was trimmed by 4 bases and J by 3 bases, leaving 16 bases between them. The CDR3 has 15 residues. CDR3 sequence reads: CASSRRQADYYEQYF. The CDR3 bases are TGCGCCAGCAGTCGTCGACAGGCTGATTACTACGAGCAGTACTTC.

The gene calls are TRBV5-6 and TRBJ2-7; D is ambiguous. This CDR3 is 15 amino acids long. Trimming shortened V by 0 bases and J by 2 bases, and 12 bases separated the two germline ends. Germline-derived CDR1 and CDR2 are SGHDT and YYEEEE. The CDR3 loop reads CASSLAGLSTYEQYF. CDR3 coding DNA: TGTGCCAGCAGCTTGGCGGGTCTTTCTACCTACGAGCAGTACTTC.

The chain uses TRBV5-6 and TRBJ1-1, with D possibly TRBD1 on 5 matching bases. Looked up from germline, CDR1 is SGHDT and CDR2 is YYEEEE. The CDR3 has 13 residues. V was clipped by 7 bases and J by 3 bases, with 13 bases between them. CDR3 DNA sequence: TGTGCCAGCTCGGGACTCACGGACACTGAAGCTTTCTTT. Protein product: CASSGLTDTEAFF.

This rearrangement joins TRBV7-9 to TRBJ1-6; D uncertain. CDR3 length equals 13 residues. Trimming cost V 2 bases and J 10 bases, with 9 bases left between them. Looked up from germline, CDR1 is SEHNR and CDR2 is FQNEAQ (reference sequence). Here the CDR3 DNA reads TGTGCCAGCAGCTTACTTTCTGTATCACCCCTCCACTTT. Protein: CASSLLSVSPLHF.

This clone showed up just a few times. This chain uses TRBV19 with TRBJ1-5; tentative D call: TRBD1 (5 bases). This CDR3 has 15 residues. V lost 3 bases and J lost 11, with 20 bases in between. Germline loops: CDR1 LNHDA, CDR2 SQIVND (reference sequence). The CDR3 nucleotides are TGTGCCAGTAGTATTTTCGGAGGGACCCCGATGACCCAGCATTTT. It translates to CASSIFGGTPMTQHF.

The gene calls are TRBV6-1 and TRBJ1-3; TRBD1 matches at 7 bases. The germline V gene has CDR1 MNHNS and CDR2 SASEGT. J gave up 2 bases and V 7 bases, and 8 bases lay outside the gene matches. The CDR3 is made up of 15 amino acids. This chain's CDR3 is CASNSDRAAGNTIYF. The DNA for the CDR3 is TGTGCCAGCAACTCCGACAGGGCGGCTGGAAACACCATATATTTT.

This clone occurred a few times. The rearrangement uses TRBV19 and TRBJ1-1; possibly TRBD1 for D (6 bases). Germline-derived CDR1 and CDR2 are LNHDA and SQIVND (reference sequence). The CDR3 is 13 amino acids. V gave up 8 bases and J gave up 2 bases, with 12 bases separating them. The CDR3 here is CASLQGINTEAFF. DNA of the CDR3: TGTGCCAGTTTGCAGGGGATAAACACTGAAGCTTTCTTT.

The chain joins TRBV21-1 to TRBJ2-6. TRBV21-1 corresponds to a pseudogene. This CDR3 is 17 amino acids long. This CDR3 reads CASSWVKGCSGANVLTF. Written as DNA, the CDR3 is TGTGCCAGCAGCTGGGTCAAAGGGTGTTCTGGGGCCAACGTCCTGACTTTC.

This clone was counted a few times. V is TRBV6-5 and J is TRBJ2-5; 12 bases fit TRBD2. The CDR3 covers 13 residues. V was clipped by 7 bases and J by 5 bases; unmatched bases: 2. The germline V gene has CDR1 MNHEY and CDR2 SVGAGI. The CDR3 loop is CASTTSGGETQYF. Written as DNA, the CDR3 is TGTGCCAGCACCACTAGCGGGGGGGAGACCCAGTACTTC.

The chain joins TRBV5-1 to TRBJ2-1; possible D gene TRBD1, 6 bases. The CDR3 is 15 amino acids. CDR1 and CDR2 (germline): SGHRS, YFSETQ. V was clipped by 0 bases and J by 4 bases, with 11 bases between them. The CDR3: CASSLVLDRYNEQFF. Written as DNA, the CDR3 is TGCGCCAGCAGCTTGGTTCTGGACAGATACAATGAGCAGTTCTTC.

This sequence joins TRBV25-1 and TRBJ1-2, with a possible D match to TRBD1 (6 bases). This CDR3 contains 13 residues. The V and J ends lost 1 base and 3 bases respectively, with 6 bases between them. The germline CDR1 and CDR2 sequences are MGHDK and SYGVNS. Here the CDR3 reads CASSEWTDYGYTF. The CDR3 DNA reads as TGTGCCAGCAGTGAATGGACAGACTATGGCTACACCTTC.

The rearrangement uses TRBV7-2 and TRBJ2-2; 14 bases fit TRBD2. Germline V gene data show CDR1 as SGHTA and CDR2 as FQGNSA. The CDR3 spans 18 residues. V shed 5 bases, J shed 4 bases, and the junction held 9 bases outside the gene matches. This CDR3 is CASSIGGLAGATTGELFF. Written as DNA, the CDR3 is TGTGCCAGCAGCATAGGGGGACTAGCGGGAGCTACCACCGGGGAGCTGTTTTTT.

This clone was seen a single time. The chain carries TRBV7-9 and TRBJ2-7; 7 bases are a match to TRBD1. The CDR3 length is 12 residues. Germline V lookup: CDR1 SEHNR, CDR2 FQNEAQ (reference sequence). J lost 5 bases, V lost 7 bases, and 5 bases had no gene match. The CDR3 protein is CASTIGGHEQYF. In DNA form, the CDR3 reads TGTGCCAGCACCATAGGGGGCCACGAGCAGTACTTC.

J is TRBJ2-7 and V is TRBV28; TRBD1 matches 7 bases. This CDR3 is 14 amino acids long. The J segment lost 2 bases and the V segment lost 8 bases, leaving 9 bases of the junction unmatched. From germline, CDR1 is MDHEN and CDR2 SYDVKM. Here the CDR3 reads CASGTPDRPYEQYF. CDR3 sequence (DNA): TGTGCCAGCGGAACCCCGGACAGGCCCTACGAGCAGTACTTC.

The chain combines TRBV5-1 with TRBJ2-7, with D possibly being TRBD1 (6 bases). V was shortened by 0 bases and J by 0 bases, with 10 bases between the two germline ends. The germline gives CDR1 SGHRS, CDR2 YFSETQ. This CDR3 is built from 15 residues. In nucleotides, the CDR3 is TGCGCCAGCAGCTTGGAGCCAGGGGTCTCCTACGAGCAGTACTTC. Amino acid sequence: CASSLEPGVSYEQYF.

V and J are TRBV9 and TRBJ2-2; the D is unclear. The V and J ends lost 0 bases and 1 base respectively, with 7 bases between them. Germline V lookup: CDR1 SGDLS, CDR2 YYNGEE. The CDR3 covers 15 residues. CDR3 region: CASSVETVNTGELFF. CDR3 sequence (DNA): TGTGCCAGCAGCGTAGAAACTGTGAACACCGGGGAGCTGTTTTTT.

This sequence joins TRBV6-5 and TRBJ2-5; D ambiguous. This CDR3 contains 13 residues. Trimming removed 2 bases from V and 1 base from J, with 5 bases in between. CDR1 is MNHEY and CDR2 is SVGAGI in the germline V gene. As DNA, the CDR3 is TGTGCCAGCAGTTACGGACCCCAAGAGACCCAGTACTTC. This codes for CASSYGPQETQYF.

This chain uses TRBV10-3 with TRBJ2-5; TRBD2 aligns across 9 bases. The CDR3 totals 15 residues. Germline V CDR1 and CDR2: ENHRY, SYGVKD. Trimming cost V 4 bases and J 4 bases; bases outside gene matches: 7. CDR3 bases: TGTGCCATCAGTGTATTAGCGGGAGAAGGAGAGACCCAGTACTTC. As protein: CAISVLAGEGETQYF.

This clone was detected a few times. This chain connects TRBV19 to TRBJ1-5, with D uncertain. This CDR3 spans 14 amino acids. The V gene lost 10 bases and the J gene lost 3 bases, with 16 bases spanning the gap. Germline assignment: CDR1 LNHDA and CDR2 SQIVND (reference sequence). The CDR3 bases are TGTGCCACCGGGATAGTTGCCCACAATCAGCCCCAGCATTTT. It translates to CATGIVAHNQPQHF. Full variable domain (outside the CDR3, taken from reference TRBV19 and TRBJ1-5): DGGITQSPKYLFRKEGQNVTLSCEQNLNHDAMYWYRQDPGQGLRLIYYSQIVNDFQKGDIAEGYSVSREKKESFPLTVTSAQKNPTAFYLCATGIVAHNQPQHFGDGTRLSIL.

This clone was counted only a few times. The rearrangement links TRBV6-5 to TRBJ2-5; 10 bases fit TRBD2. CDR1 is MNHEY and CDR2 is SVGAGI in the germline V gene. The CDR3 spans 16 residues. V dropped 4 bases and J dropped 0; count of bases not matched to a gene: 5. The CDR3 here is CASSSPGLADQETQYF. DNA of the CDR3: TGTGCCAGCAGTTCCCCCGGACTAGCGGACCAAGAGACCCAGTACTTC.

This clone appeared a single time. This sequence joins TRBV5-1 and TRBJ1-2, with D hard to call. Germline loops: CDR1 SGHRS, CDR2 YFSETQ. This CDR3 spans 15 amino acids. Trimming pared 0 bases from V and 0 bases from J, leaving 9 bases between. CDR3 nucleotides: TGCGCCAGCAGCTTGGACAGCCTCACTAACTATGGCTACACCTTC. Amino acid sequence: CASSLDSLTNYGYTF.

This clone was found many times. The gene calls are TRBV5-1 and TRBJ1-1; D is possibly TRBD1 (5 bases). Per the germline V gene, CDR1 is SGHRS and CDR2 is YFSETQ. The V end was cut by 2 bases, the J end by 4 bases, with 9 bases between. CDR3 length equals 13 residues. CDR3 sequence reads: CASSLYGGTEAFF. The CDR3 coding sequence is TGCGCCAGCAGCTTATATGGGGGCACTGAAGCTTTCTTT.

This clone is a singleton in its sample. This rearrangement joins TRBV5-1 to TRBJ1-1, with D possibly matching TRBD1 (5 bases). Between the trimmed V and J ends, which lost 0 bases and 6 bases, there was a span of 15 bases. This CDR3 is 15 amino acids long. Germline CDR1 and CDR2: SGHRS and YFSETQ. DNA of the CDR3: TGCGCCAGCAGCTTGGGCGAGGGGAATGTCCCTGAAGCTTTCTTT. This gives the protein CASSLGEGNVPEAFF.

This clone showed up just a few times. This rearrangement joins TRBV9 to TRBJ1-4; 7 positions agree with TRBD1. Per the germline V gene, CDR1 is SGDLS and CDR2 is YYNGEE. This CDR3 comprises 16 residues. Germline trimming cut 4 bases from V and 0 bases from J; bases unmatched to any gene: 6. CDR3 coding DNA: TGTGCCAGCAGCCCCTTGGGACAGACAACTAATGAAAAACTGTTTTTT. This codes for CASSPLGQTTNEKLFF.

The gene calls are TRBV9 and TRBJ2-5, with D perhaps assigned TRBD1 or TRBD2 (5 bases each). This CDR3 has 14 residues. The V end was cut by 3 bases, the J end by 5 bases, with 14 bases between. Germline V lookup: CDR1 SGDLS, CDR2 YYNGEE. CDR3 sequence: CASSAHQGEETQYF. The CDR3 nucleotides are TGTGCCAGCAGCGCGCATCAGGGAGAGGAGACCCAGTACTTC.

The chain combines TRBV4-1 with TRBJ1-1, with a possible D match to TRBD1 (5 bases). V was shortened by 3 bases and J by 3 bases, with 14 bases between the two germline ends. The germline V gene encodes CDR1 MGHRA and CDR2 YSYEKL. The CDR3 has 15 residues. The CDR3 sequence is CASSHFREVDTEAFF. CDR3 sequence (DNA): TGCGCCAGCAGCCATTTCAGGGAGGTGGACACTGAAGCTTTCTTT.